These T cell receptor beta chains were read from a single sample in a study of T cell responses to AZD1222 COVID-19 vaccine. The assay was immunoSEQ multiplex PCR, and TCRdb's table has in-frame clones only and misses some. The table lists about 70,000 clones, 83% of them singletons, with about 6% in the top ten. The sequenced sample was peripheral blood, obtained 28 days after the second AZD1222 dose. The source of these receptors is an adult who received the AZD1222 COVID-19 vaccine. The CDR3 runs from the conserved cysteine through the conserved F or W. A D gene is named only where the DNA matches it firmly. Size is omitted from some rows. Given values are once, few, many or a class for expanded clones.

J gene	V gene	D gene	clone size	CDR3 DNA	CDR3 protein
TRBJ2-1	TRBV18	NA	NA	TGTGCCAGCTCACCGGGACATAGCTCCTACAATGAGCAGTTCTTC	CASSPGHSSYNEQFF
TRBJ1-5	TRBV11-2	NA	NA	TGTGCCAGCAGCTTAGGGGACATTAGCAATCAGCCCCAGCATTTT	CASSLGDISNQPQHF
TRBJ1-2	TRBV21-1	NA	NA	TGTGCCAGCAGCAATAGGACAGGTGGCTACACCTTC	CASSNRTGGYTF
TRBJ2-3	TRBV6-5	TRBD1	few	TGTGCCAGCATGACGCAGGGGGCAGATACGCAGTATTTT	CASMTQGADTQYF
TRBJ1-4	TRBV18	TRBD1	NA	TGTGCCAGCTCACCGGGACGGGGCAGGGGGAATGAAAAACTGTTTTTT	CASSPGRGRGNEKLFF
TRBJ2-3	TRBV29-1	NA	NA	TGCAGCGTGCGGGGTACCGTCGTAACAGATACGCAGTATTTT	CSVRGTVVTDTQYF
TRBJ1-2	TRBV19	TRBD1	NA	TGTGCCAGTAGTTTTCCAGACAGGGAAGGGCGCTACACCTTC	CASSFPDREGRYTF
TRBJ2-2	TRBV19	NA	NA	TGTGCCAGTAGTATTGGTCAGGGCACCGGGGAGCTGTTTTTT	CASSIGQGTGELFF
TRBJ2-1	TRBV10-2	TRBD2	NA	TGCGCCAGCCTCACTAGCGGGGCATACAATGAGCAGTTCTTC	CASLTSGAYNEQFF
TRBJ1-6	TRBV6-1	NA	NA	TGTGCCAGCAGTGAACAGTCGCGAAATAATTCACCCCTCCACTTT	CASSEQSRNNSPLHF